This T cell receptor (beta chain) was obtained from a study of technical replicates of blood from a handful of donors. Germline CDR1 and CDR2: SGHNT and YENEEA. The CDR3 has 15 residues. Trimming at V came to 7 bases and at J to 6 bases, leaving 13 bases not matched to a gene. Generated by immunoSEQ multiplex PCR, the TCRdb table keeps only in-frame clones and is missing some. The data show under 75,000 clones, with about 94% seen just once and about 0.4% held by the top ten. The sample was T cells isolated from PBMCs. This TCR was recovered from a human donor in good health. The chain has TRBV11-3 and TRBJ2-7, with 9 nucleotides matching TRBD2. The CDR3 DNA follows: TGTGCCAGCACCCGAGGGGTAGCGGGAGTTTTCGAGCAGTACTTC. This gives the protein CASTRGVAGVFEQYF.